This T cell receptor beta chain is drawn from a study of T cell changes during pregnancy in multiple sclerosis. The method was immunoSEQ multiplex PCR; TCRdb's version includes in-frame clones alone and lacks a portion of them. The data show fewer than 85,000 clones, around 89% seen once. The CDR3 has 15 residues. V dropped 4 bases and J dropped 5; count of bases not matched to a gene: 7. Germline loops: CDR1 SGDLS, CDR2 YYNGEE. The TCR originated in a female donor with multiple sclerosis, enrolled in a pregnancy study. Source: peripheral blood, taken before pregnancy. The rearrangement uses TRBV9 and TRBJ2-5, with TRBD2 identical over 11 bases. CDR3 DNA: TGTGCCAGCAGCTACCATAGCGGGGGGGGTGAGACCCAGTACTTC. Translation: CASSYHSGGGETQYF.